This T cell receptor beta chain was sequenced in a study of cytomegalovirus exposure and HLA in healthy donors. Across the whole study: Within an early data release were 65 million to 90 million unique TCRs drawn from HLA-typed donors.

This CDR3 is 14 amino acids long. Germline values: CDR1 SGHVS, CDR2 FQNEAQ. J was trimmed by 2 bases and V by 5 bases; bases with no gene match: 4. Regarding this clone: Its antigen remains unknown.

Overall study results and limits: Indistinguishable V segments such as TRBV6-2 and TRBV6-3 were excluded. An analysis was carried out at a later point. It showed that HLA-associated TCR beta chains were more clonally expanded than equally common non-associated chains. The study flagged some 170 TCR beta chains as cytomegalovirus-associated.

It was with 60 Vbeta and 13 Jbeta primers that the PCR ran. TCRdb's copy holds only in-frame clones and misses some; the assay was immunoSEQ multiplex PCR. The sample has more than 55,000 clones; 83% are singletons. Material: PBMCs. The V gene is TRBV7-8, the J gene TRBJ1-2; TRBD1 aligns across 8 bases. The TCR comes from a man between 25 and 39 years old in good health and CMV-seronegative. The chain's CDR3 is CASSPDRVNYGYTF. Here the CDR3 DNA reads TGTGCCAGCAGCCCGGACAGGGTGAACTATGGCTACACCTTC.